The T cell receptor (beta chain) under discussion was sequenced for a study of blood T cell repertoires in COVID-19. Study at large: The cDNA or gDNA used as material had been derived from T cells, B-cell-depleted T cells, or PBMCs.

The J segment lost 5 bases and the V segment lost 2 bases, leaving 14 bases of the junction unmatched. The length of the CDR3 is 19 residues. Germline V gene sequence: CDR1 MGHRA, CDR2 YSYEKL. Generated by immunoSEQ multiplex PCR, the TCRdb table keeps only in-frame clones and is missing some. This repertoire shows a few hundred thousand clones, over 75% found once; its top ten account for 8% to 13%. Sample: peripheral blood. The chain couples TRBV4-1 to TRBJ2-1, with TRBD2 identical over 11 bases. The sequence was obtained from a woman under 40 with COVID-19, enrolled during active disease. In nucleotides, the CDR3 is TGCGCCAGCAGCCAAACCCCCCCCGCGACTAGCGGGATCCACAATGAGCAGTTCTTC. Protein: CASSQTPPATSGIHNEQFF.